These 25 T cell receptor beta chains came from one sample sequenced in a study of T cells in Graves' hyperthyroidism and ophthalmopathy. The source material, RNA transcripts, was used to amplify TCR beta CDR3 regions. During a first-round RT-PCR of the TCR CDR3, the HTBI primer set was used. TCRdb ran MiXCR on the multiplex PCR reads and lists one entry per CDR3 protein. Counted here are a few hundred thousand distinct CDR3 sequences, approximately 14% occurring once; the ten biggest clones make up around 7.3%. Sequencing was done on a sample of blood. The receptors were sampled from a woman younger than 45 with Graves' hyperthyroidism.

This clonotype was detected a few times. The gene calls are TRBV7-9 and TRBJ1-2, with D hard to call. Per the germline V gene, CDR1 is SEHNR and CDR2 is FQNEAQ (reference sequence). This CDR3 is built from 12 residues. V lost 2 bases to trimming and J lost 8 bases, with 9 bases between them. The CDR3 region has the DNA TGTGCCAGCAGCTTAACCCGAGGAGGCTACACCTTC. It codes for CASSLTRGGYTF.

This clonotype was observed at least ten times. The rearrangement links TRBV20-1 to TRBJ2-7; 7 nucleotides align to TRBD1. Losses at the gene ends were 2 bases for V and 2 bases for J; bases not matched to a gene: 6. The germline V gene has CDR1 DFQATT and CDR2 SNEGSKA (reference sequence). The CDR3 contains 14 residues. CDR3 in amino acids: CSARRPGQPYEQYF. Written as DNA, the CDR3 is TGCAGTGCTAGACGACCGGGACAGCCCTACGAGCAGTACTTC.

There are many counts of this clonotype. This sequence joins TRBV2 and TRBJ1-1, with a weak D call TRBD1 (5 bases). The germline V and J ends were trimmed by 5 bases and 8 bases, with 12 bases remaining between them. CDR3 length: 12 residues. The germline CDR1 and CDR2 sequences are SNHLY and FYNNEI. In DNA form, the CDR3 reads TGTGCCAGCAGTTCTGTGACAGACGAAGCTTTCTTT. Residues: CASSSVTDEAFF.

The gene calls are TRBV20-1 and TRBJ1-2; no firm D call. Trimming pared 0 bases from V and 4 bases from J, leaving 15 bases between. The CDR3 runs to 15 residues. Germline V gives CDR1 DFQATT, CDR2 SNEGSKA (reference sequence). The CDR3 coding sequence is TGCAGTGCTAGAGATTGGGCTTATGACCTCTATGGCTACACCTTC. Translation: CSARDWAYDLYGYTF.

This clonotype was counted at least ten times. CDR3 amino acids: CASSQGTDYEQYF. CDR3 coding DNA: TGTGCCAGCAGCCAGGGGACAGACTACGAGCAGTACTTC. The rearrangement links TRBV3-1 to TRBJ2-7, with 7 bases that match TRBD1. This CDR3 is 13 amino acids long. Losses at the gene ends were 3 bases for V and 3 bases for J; bases not matched to a gene: 2. Germline V gives CDR1 LGHDT, CDR2 YNNKEL (reference sequence).

The J gene is TRBJ1-6, the V gene TRBV3-1; D uncertain. Germline V gives CDR1 LGHDT, CDR2 YNNKEL (reference sequence). Trimming took off 0 bases at V and 8 bases at J, with 8 bases between the two ends. The CDR3 spans 14 residues. In DNA form, the CDR3 reads TGTGCCAGCAGCCAAGATCCGGGGTATTCACCCCTCCACTTT. This encodes CASSQDPGYSPLHF.

This clonotype was picked up a small number of times. J is TRBJ2-5 and V is TRBV5-1, with D unresolved. Per germline, CDR1 SGHRS and CDR2 YFSETQ. The length of the CDR3 is 13 residues. The ends were cut back, 0 bases at V and 4 bases at J, with 7 bases in the middle. The CDR3 protein is CASSLDMAETQYF. CDR3 bases: TGCGCCAGCAGCTTGGACATGGCAGAGACCCAGTACTTC.

The J gene is TRBJ2-7, the V gene TRBV30, with D perhaps matching TRBD1 or TRBD2 (5 bases each). This CDR3 has 14 amino acids. Germline-derived CDR1 and CDR2 are GTSNPN and SVGIG (reference sequence). The ends were cut back, 2 bases at V and 2 bases at J, with 13 bases in the middle. The CDR3 loop is CAWSPGTVTYEQYF. The DNA for the CDR3 is TGTGCCTGGAGTCCCGGGACGGTAACCTACGAGCAGTACTTC.

This clonotype was counted at least ten times. This rearrangement joins TRBV7-9 to TRBJ2-4, with TRBD2 identical over 9 bases. Germline CDR1 and CDR2: SEHNR and FQNEAQ (reference sequence). This CDR3 region has 17 residues. V shed 5 bases and J 0 bases; nucleotides not matched to a gene: 8. CDR3 in amino acids: CASSPRLADLAKNIQYF. In nucleotides, the CDR3 is TGTGCCAGCAGCCCCAGACTAGCGGACCTAGCCAAAAACATTCAGTACTTC.

This clonotype was seen at least ten times. The chain is built from TRBV30 and TRBJ2-1; D may be TRBD2 (5 bases). Between the trimmed V and J ends, which lost 5 bases and 4 bases, there was a span of 12 bases. CDR1 and CDR2 (germline): GTSNPN, SVGIG (reference sequence). The length of the CDR3 is 13 residues. CDR3 region: CAWRRSGYNEQFF. CDR3 bases: TGTGCCTGGCGGAGGTCGGGTTACAATGAGCAGTTCTTC.

This clonotype has at least ten counts. This chain joins TRBV3-1 and TRBJ2-5; a weak D match, TRBD2 (5 bases). Per germline, CDR1 LGHDT and CDR2 YNNKEL (reference sequence). This CDR3 has 16 amino acids. Trimming shortened V by 4 bases and J by 7 bases, and 22 bases separated the two germline ends. The CDR3 DNA reads as TGTGCCAGCAGCCCAGAGTCCCTAGCCGGGTGGGGGACCCAGTACTTC. It codes for CASSPESLAGWGTQYF.

V usage is TRBV27 and J usage is TRBJ1-4, with a tentative D call TRBD1 (5 bases). The CDR3 extends over 17 amino acids. Trimming shortened V by 2 bases and J by 2 bases, and 15 bases separated the two germline ends. Per the germline V gene, CDR1 is MNHEY and CDR2 is SMNVEV (reference sequence). For the CDR3, the DNA is TGTGCCAGCAGTTTACAATGGGGCGCTCGTACTAATGAAAAACTGTTTTTT. Amino acids: CASSLQWGARTNEKLFF.

This clonotype has only a few counts. The V call is TRBV20-1, the J call TRBJ2-1, with 11 bases matching TRBD2. This CDR3 spans 13 amino acids. With 4 bases clipped from V and 8 bases from J, the junction kept 4 bases outside the gene matches. Per the germline V gene, CDR1 is DFQATT and CDR2 is SNEGSKA (reference sequence). CDR3 amino acids: CSANSGRAHEQFF. DNA of the CDR3: TGCAGTGCTAATAGCGGGAGGGCCCATGAGCAGTTCTTC.

V and J are TRBV12-3 or TRBV12-4 and TRBJ2-2, with D possibly called TRBD1 or TRBD2 (5 bases each). The CDR3 runs to 14 residues. Trimming stripped 7 bases from V and 8 bases from J, with 17 bases between. This CDR3 is CASTLRGLGGELFF. The CDR3 bases are TGTGCCAGCACCCTACGGGGCTTGGGTGGGGAGCTGTTTTTT.

The chain is built from TRBV5-1 and TRBJ2-4; D is perhaps TRBD2 (6 bases). The CDR3 has 17 amino acids. Trimming cost V 4 bases and J 1 base, with 18 bases left between them. CDR1 SGHRS and CDR2 YFSETQ come from the germline V gene. CDR3 protein: CASSDAGTVGAKNIQYF. In DNA, the CDR3 is TGCGCCAGCAGCGACGCGGGGACGGTAGGGGCCAAAAACATTCAGTACTTC.

This clonotype was detected ten times or more. The chain couples TRBV5-6 to TRBJ1-2, with D maybe TRBD1 (6 bases). This CDR3 spans 15 amino acids. CDR1 and CDR2 from the germline V gene are SGHDT and YYEEEE. Trimming shortened V by 0 bases and J by 0 bases, and 9 bases separated the two germline ends. CDR3 loop: CASSLGDKANYGYTF. The CDR3 nucleotides read TGTGCCAGCAGCTTGGGGGACAAAGCTAACTATGGCTACACCTTC.

At least ten counts were recorded for this clonotype. In DNA form, the CDR3 reads TGCGCCAGCGCGGGACTGAATAATGAAAAACTGTTTTTT. It yields the protein CASAGLNNEKLFF. This sequence joins TRBV5-1 and TRBJ1-4; a possible D gene is TRBD1 (5 bases). The CDR3 is made up of 13 amino acids. Germline values: CDR1 SGHRS, CDR2 YFSETQ. V gave up 7 bases and J gave up 4 bases, with 11 bases separating them.

This clonotype has ten or more counts. V and J are TRBV24-1 and TRBJ2-1, with 7 nucleotides matching TRBD2. CDR1 and CDR2 (germline): KGHDR, SFDVKD. CDR3 length: 16 amino acids. The J segment lost 6 bases and the V segment lost 3 bases, leaving 10 bases of the junction unmatched. The CDR3 here is CATSDGSGIHGNEQFF. The CDR3 DNA reads TGTGCCACCAGTGATGGGAGCGGGATCCACGGCAATGAGCAGTTCTTC.

This clonotype was seen ten or more times. The J gene is TRBJ1-2, the V gene TRBV27; D unresolved. This CDR3 comprises 12 residues. With 6 bases removed from V and 4 bases from J, the gap between germline ends came to 9 bases. The germline V gene has CDR1 MNHEY and CDR2 SMNVEV (reference sequence). CDR3 sequence: CASRGNSYGYTF. The CDR3 DNA sequence: TGTGCCAGCAGGGGAAACAGCTATGGCTACACCTTC.

This clonotype was seen only once. V usage is TRBV6-2 or TRBV6-3 and J usage is TRBJ2-1, with D maybe TRBD2 (6 bases). CDR1 is MNHEY and CDR2 is SVGEGT in the germline V gene. Trimming cost V 5 bases and J 9 bases, with 20 bases left between them. This CDR3 has 15 residues. Written as DNA, the CDR3 is TGTGCCAGCAGTATAGCGGAGCCCCCCCCCGGTGAGCAGTTCTTC. Translated: CASSIAEPPPGEQFF.

The chain combines TRBV25-1 with TRBJ1-2; weak D call: TRBD1 (5 bases). This CDR3 is built from 14 residues. Trimming stripped 2 bases from V and 2 bases from J, with 9 bases between. Germline V lookup: CDR1 MGHDK, CDR2 SYGVNS. This CDR3 is CASSEPGINYGYTF. The CDR3 nucleotides read TGTGCCAGCAGTGAACCAGGGATAAACTATGGCTACACCTTC.

This clonotype was counted ten times or more. The chain joins TRBV11-2 to TRBJ2-7; D is unclear. V lost 5 bases and J 2 bases, leaving 10 bases between the germline ends. The germline gives CDR1 SGHAT, CDR2 FQNNGV. This CDR3 contains 13 residues. CDR3 in amino acids: CASSHTETYEQYF. The DNA of the CDR3 is TGTGCCAGCAGCCATACAGAGACCTACGAGCAGTACTTC.

This clonotype occurred many times. The J gene is TRBJ2-5, the V gene TRBV18; D is undetermined. Germline V gives CDR1 KGHSH, CDR2 LQKENI. The CDR3 contains 14 residues. Trimming took 3 bases from V and 4 from J, leaving 12 bases between them. The CDR3 region has the DNA TGTGCCAGCTCACCGCCAGTCCGAGGAGAGACCCAGTACTTC. This sequence encodes CASSPPVRGETQYF. Supplemented by reference TRBV18 and TRBJ2-5, the full variable domain reads NAGVMQNPRHLVRRRGQEARLRCSPMKGHSHVYWYRQLPEEGLKFMVYLQKENIIDESGMPKERFSAEFPKEGPSILRIQQVVRGDSAAYFCASSPPVRGETQYFGPGTRLLVL.

This rearrangement joins TRBV7-9 to TRBJ2-1; the match to TRBD2 covers 8 bases. This CDR3 contains 13 residues. The germline CDR1 and CDR2 sequences are SEHNR and FQNEAQ (reference sequence). V lost 5 bases to trimming and J lost 7 bases; unmatched junction nucleotides: 4. This chain's CDR3 is CASSPSGGNEQFF. The CDR3 coding sequence is TGTGCCAGCAGCCCCTCGGGGGGGAATGAGCAGTTCTTC.

The chain joins TRBV11-2 to TRBJ2-1, with 10 bases that match TRBD2. Germline assignment: CDR1 SGHAT and CDR2 FQNNGV. The CDR3 is 15 amino acids. Unmatched junction bases numbered 5, after V lost 5 bases and J lost 4 bases. The CDR3 loop is CASSTRLAGYNEQFF. In DNA, the CDR3 is TGTGCCAGCAGCACCCGACTAGCGGGTTACAATGAGCAGTTCTTC.